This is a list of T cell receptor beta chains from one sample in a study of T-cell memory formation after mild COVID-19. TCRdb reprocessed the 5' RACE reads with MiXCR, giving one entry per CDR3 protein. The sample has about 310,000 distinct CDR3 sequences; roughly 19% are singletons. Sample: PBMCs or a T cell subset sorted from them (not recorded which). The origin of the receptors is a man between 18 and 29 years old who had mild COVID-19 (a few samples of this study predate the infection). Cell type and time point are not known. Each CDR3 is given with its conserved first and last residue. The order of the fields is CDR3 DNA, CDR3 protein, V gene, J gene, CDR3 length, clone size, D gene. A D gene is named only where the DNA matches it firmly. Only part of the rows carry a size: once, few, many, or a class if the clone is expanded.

CDR3 DNA: TGTGCCAGCAGCTTTAGTATGATCAACACCGGGGAGCTGTTTTTT
CDR3 protein: CASSFSMINTGELFF
V gene: TRBV7-9
J gene: TRBJ2-2
CDR3 length: 15
clone size: many
D gene: NA

CDR3 DNA: TGTGCCAGCTCACCAGTAGAGAACACCGGGGAGCTGTTTTTT
CDR3 protein: CASSPVENTGELFF
V gene: TRBV18
J gene: TRBJ2-2
CDR3 length: 14
clone size: few
D gene: NA

CDR3 DNA: TGTGCCAGCAGCCAAGATCCCAGCGGGGGACCGTTAGACGAGCAGTACTTC
CDR3 protein: CASSQDPSGGPLDEQYF
V gene: TRBV4-2
J gene: TRBJ2-7
CDR3 length: 17
clone size: few
D gene: TRBD2

CDR3 DNA: TGTGCCAGCTCCCAAGACGCCGGAAGCTACACCTTC
CDR3 protein: CASSQDAGSYTF
V gene: TRBV27
J gene: TRBJ1-2
CDR3 length: 12
clone size: NA
D gene: NA

CDR3 DNA: TGTGCCAGCAGTTACGGGGTAAGCAATCAGCCCCAGCATTTT
CDR3 protein: CASSYGVSNQPQHF
V gene: TRBV6-5
J gene: TRBJ1-5
CDR3 length: 14
clone size: few
D gene: NA

CDR3 DNA: TGTGCCAGCAGCGGTCAGAGCGGGGGAACAAATGAGCAGTTCTTC
CDR3 protein: CASSGQSGGTNEQFF
V gene: TRBV7-3
J gene: TRBJ2-1
CDR3 length: 15
clone size: NA
D gene: TRBD2

CDR3 DNA: TGCGCCAGCAGCCAAGATGGCTACACAGATACGCAGTATTTT
CDR3 protein: CASSQDGYTDTQYF
V gene: TRBV4-1
J gene: TRBJ2-3
CDR3 length: 14
clone size: few
D gene: NA

CDR3 DNA: TGTGCCAGCAGCGAAGGAGGGGCAGATACGCAGTATTTT
CDR3 protein: CASSEGGADTQYF
V gene: TRBV5-6
J gene: TRBJ2-3
CDR3 length: 13
clone size: NA
D gene: NA

CDR3 DNA: TGTGCCAGCAGCTTCCGGGACAGCCACCCAGATACGCAGTATTTT
CDR3 protein: CASSFRDSHPDTQYF
V gene: TRBV5-5
J gene: TRBJ2-3
CDR3 length: 15
clone size: NA
D gene: TRBD1

CDR3 DNA: TGTGCCAGCGGGGCCCTCTGGGATGGCTACACCTTC
CDR3 protein: CASGALWDGYTF
V gene: TRBV7-9
J gene: TRBJ1-2
CDR3 length: 12
clone size: NA
D gene: NA

CDR3 DNA: TGTGCCAGCAGTACAGGAGCCCAAGGCGAGCAGTACTTC
CDR3 protein: CASSTGAQGEQYF
V gene: TRBV12-3/TRBV12-4
J gene: TRBJ2-7
CDR3 length: 13
clone size: few
D gene: NA

CDR3 DNA: TGTGCCAGCAGCGTAGGGGCAGCGGGGGGGCAAGAGACCCAGTACTTC
CDR3 protein: CASSVGAAGGQETQYF
V gene: TRBV11-2
J gene: TRBJ2-5
CDR3 length: 16
clone size: NA
D gene: TRBD2

CDR3 DNA: TGTGCCAGCAGACGAGGCGGGTCAGGTGGGGCCAACGTCCTGACTTTC
CDR3 protein: CASRRGGSGGANVLTF
V gene: TRBV27
J gene: TRBJ2-6
CDR3 length: 16
clone size: NA
D gene: NA

CDR3 DNA: TGCGCCAGCAGCCAAGCATCCACCCCAATCTATGGCTACACCTTC
CDR3 protein: CASSQASTPIYGYTF
V gene: TRBV4-1
J gene: TRBJ1-2
CDR3 length: 15
clone size: once
D gene: NA

CDR3 DNA: TGTGCCAGCAGCTTGTATAACCGTAACTATGGCTACACCTTC
CDR3 protein: CASSLYNRNYGYTF
V gene: TRBV5-5
J gene: TRBJ1-2
CDR3 length: 14
clone size: few
D gene: NA

CDR3 DNA: TGCGCCAGCAGCCATACTACAGGCTCTGGGGCCAACGTCCTGACTTTC
CDR3 protein: CASSHTTGSGANVLTF
V gene: TRBV4-3
J gene: TRBJ2-6
CDR3 length: 16
clone size: few
D gene: NA

CDR3 DNA: TGTGCCAGCAGCCAAGGGACGGATAGCAATCAGCCCCAGCATTTT
CDR3 protein: CASSQGTDSNQPQHF
V gene: TRBV5-4
J gene: TRBJ1-5
CDR3 length: 15
clone size: few
D gene: NA

CDR3 DNA: TGTGCCAGCAGCTTAAGGAGGGGGGCAGTATATGAGCAGTTCTTC
CDR3 protein: CASSLRRGAVYEQFF
V gene: TRBV7-2
J gene: TRBJ2-1
CDR3 length: 15
clone size: NA
D gene: NA

CDR3 DNA: TGCGCCAGCAGCCAAGTGTTCCGGCCAGGGGACTATGGCTACACCTTC
CDR3 protein: CASSQVFRPGDYGYTF
V gene: TRBV4-1
J gene: TRBJ1-2
CDR3 length: 16
clone size: many
D gene: NA

CDR3 DNA: TGTGCCAGCAGGGATGGTACGCTATGGCTGGACGAGCAGTACTTC
CDR3 protein: CASRDGTLWLDEQYF
V gene: TRBV2
J gene: TRBJ2-7
CDR3 length: 15
clone size: few
D gene: NA

CDR3 DNA: TGTGCCAGCAGCTTCTCCTCCCAGGGGGTCTATGGCTACACCTTC
CDR3 protein: CASSFSSQGVYGYTF
V gene: TRBV7-2
J gene: TRBJ1-2
CDR3 length: 15
clone size: few
D gene: TRBD1

CDR3 DNA: TGCGCCAGCAGCTTTTTCGGGGGACAGGACACTGAAGCTTTCTTT
CDR3 protein: CASSFFGGQDTEAFF
V gene: TRBV5-1
J gene: TRBJ1-1
CDR3 length: 15
clone size: few
D gene: TRBD1

CDR3 DNA: TGCGCCAGCAGCCAGAGGACAGGGGGCTGGGAGACCCAGTACTTC
CDR3 protein: CASSQRTGGWETQYF
V gene: TRBV4-1
J gene: TRBJ2-5
CDR3 length: 15
clone size: NA
D gene: TRBD1

CDR3 DNA: TGTGCCAGCACCCATAGGGAGGACACTGAAGCTTTCTTT
CDR3 protein: CASTHREDTEAFF
V gene: TRBV11-2
J gene: TRBJ1-1
CDR3 length: 13
clone size: NA
D gene: NA

CDR3 DNA: TGTGCCAGCAGCGGGGGCCCTACCTACGAGCAGTACTTC
CDR3 protein: CASSGGPTYEQYF
V gene: TRBV9
J gene: TRBJ2-7
CDR3 length: 13
clone size: NA
D gene: NA

CDR3 DNA: TGCGCCAGCAGTGAGAGGAGGGTTGAGACCCAGTACTTC
CDR3 protein: CASSERRVETQYF
V gene: TRBV10-1
J gene: TRBJ2-5
CDR3 length: 13
clone size: NA
D gene: NA

CDR3 DNA: TGTGCCAGCTCACCACGGTCGACAGGGCGCGACATGAACACTGAAGCTTTCTTT
CDR3 protein: CASSPRSTGRDMNTEAFF
V gene: TRBV18
J gene: TRBJ1-1
CDR3 length: 18
clone size: NA
D gene: TRBD1

CDR3 DNA: TGCGCCAGCAGCTTGGAAGCCTTAGCGGGGGCCTACACCGGGGAGCTGTTTTTT
CDR3 protein: CASSLEALAGAYTGELFF
V gene: TRBV5-1
J gene: TRBJ2-2
CDR3 length: 18
clone size: NA
D gene: TRBD2

CDR3 DNA: TGCGCCAGCAGCGCCGCACCCAGTAATGAAGCTTTCTTT
CDR3 protein: CASSAAPSNEAFF
V gene: TRBV4-1
J gene: TRBJ1-1
CDR3 length: 13
clone size: few
D gene: NA

CDR3 DNA: TGTGCCAGCAGCTTAACAGGTTCCAGGCGAGGTGAAGCTTTCTTT
CDR3 protein: CASSLTGSRRGEAFF
V gene: TRBV7-3
J gene: TRBJ1-1
CDR3 length: 15
clone size: few
D gene: NA

CDR3 DNA: TGCGCCAGCAGCATTGGTCTGACCCGGGGGGATACGCAGTATTTT
CDR3 protein: CASSIGLTRGDTQYF
V gene: TRBV5-1
J gene: TRBJ2-3
CDR3 length: 15
clone size: many
D gene: NA

CDR3 DNA: TGTGCCACCAGCAGAGGTGGGGGGGGCTCCTACAATGAGCAGTTCTTC
CDR3 protein: CATSRGGGGSYNEQFF
V gene: TRBV15
J gene: TRBJ2-1
CDR3 length: 16
clone size: NA
D gene: TRBD2

CDR3 DNA: TGTGCCAGCAGTCCTAGCGGGGCCCTCAATGAGCAGTTCTTC
CDR3 protein: CASSPSGALNEQFF
V gene: TRBV28
J gene: TRBJ2-1
CDR3 length: 14
clone size: NA
D gene: TRBD2

CDR3 DNA: TGCAGCGGAGTCAGCAGGGATAACTATGGCTACACCTTC
CDR3 protein: CSGVSRDNYGYTF
V gene: TRBV29-1
J gene: TRBJ1-2
CDR3 length: 13
clone size: NA
D gene: NA

CDR3 DNA: TGTGCCAGCAGCGGGGCTGAAACAGGGTCCCAGAACACTGAAGCTTTCTTT
CDR3 protein: CASSGAETGSQNTEAFF
V gene: TRBV14
J gene: TRBJ1-1
CDR3 length: 17
clone size: few
D gene: NA

CDR3 DNA: TGTGCCAGCAGTTTCGGGGGCTCTAATGAAAAACTGTTTTTT
CDR3 protein: CASSFGGSNEKLFF
V gene: TRBV2
J gene: TRBJ1-4
CDR3 length: 14
clone size: few
D gene: NA

CDR3 DNA: TGTGCCAGCAGCTTTTTCGACAGGGCTGGAAACACCATATATTTT
CDR3 protein: CASSFFDRAGNTIYF
V gene: TRBV5-6
J gene: TRBJ1-3
CDR3 length: 15
clone size: NA
D gene: TRBD1

CDR3 DNA: TGTGCCAGCAGGATCCGGGTGACGCAAGAGACCCAGTACTTC
CDR3 protein: CASRIRVTQETQYF
V gene: TRBV28
J gene: TRBJ2-5
CDR3 length: 14
clone size: NA
D gene: NA

CDR3 DNA: TGTGCCAGCAGCCCCTCAGGGTTCCCCTATGGCTACACCTTC
CDR3 protein: CASSPSGFPYGYTF
V gene: TRBV7-2
J gene: TRBJ1-2
CDR3 length: 14
clone size: few
D gene: NA

CDR3 DNA: TGTGCCAGCAGCTTAGGCTCAGGCCATTCTAGCGGGGTCAGGAGCTCCTACAATGAGCAGTTCTTC
CDR3 protein: CASSLGSGHSSGVRSSYNEQFF
V gene: TRBV7-6
J gene: TRBJ2-1
CDR3 length: 22
clone size: many
D gene: TRBD2

CDR3 DNA: TGCGCCAGCAGCCGACAGGGACAGGGGGACTACAATGAGCAGTTCTTC
CDR3 protein: CASSRQGQGDYNEQFF
V gene: TRBV5-1
J gene: TRBJ2-1
CDR3 length: 16
clone size: few
D gene: TRBD1

CDR3 DNA: TGTGCCAGCAGCTTGGAGGACAGCTACGAGCAGTACTTC
CDR3 protein: CASSLEDSYEQYF
V gene: TRBV5-4
J gene: TRBJ2-7
CDR3 length: 13
clone size: NA
D gene: NA

CDR3 DNA: TGTGCCAGCAGCCAGACCGCCGGCGGGGAGCTGTTTTTT
CDR3 protein: CASSQTAGGELFF
V gene: TRBV7-3
J gene: TRBJ2-2
CDR3 length: 13
clone size: NA
D gene: NA

CDR3 DNA: TGTGCCAGCAGCGGGGGACTGACCCAGGAGACCCAGTACTTC
CDR3 protein: CASSGGLTQETQYF
V gene: TRBV7-2
J gene: TRBJ2-5
CDR3 length: 14
clone size: many
D gene: NA

CDR3 DNA: TGCGCCAGCAGCTTGGCCGCGGGGGTCCAAGAGACCCAGTACTTC
CDR3 protein: CASSLAAGVQETQYF
V gene: TRBV5-1
J gene: TRBJ2-5
CDR3 length: 15
clone size: few
D gene: TRBD2

CDR3 DNA: TGTGCCAGCGGCACGGGTGAATACACAGATACGCAGTATTTT
CDR3 protein: CASGTGEYTDTQYF
V gene: TRBV7-6
J gene: TRBJ2-3
CDR3 length: 14
clone size: NA
D gene: NA

CDR3 DNA: TGTGCCAGCAGCCCTGGGGGGTTCGAGCAGTACTTC
CDR3 protein: CASSPGGFEQYF
V gene: TRBV4-2
J gene: TRBJ2-7
CDR3 length: 12
clone size: NA
D gene: NA

CDR3 DNA: TGCGCCAGCAGCCAACCCAGACAGGGGAGTAGGTATGGCTACACCTTC
CDR3 protein: CASSQPRQGSRYGYTF
V gene: TRBV4-1
J gene: TRBJ1-2
CDR3 length: 16
clone size: NA
D gene: TRBD1

CDR3 DNA: TGTGCCAGCAGCCAAGACATTGGCTACACCTTC
CDR3 protein: CASSQDIGYTF
V gene: TRBV3-1
J gene: TRBJ1-2
CDR3 length: 11
clone size: NA
D gene: NA

CDR3 DNA: TGTGCCAGCAGCTTAGTAGCGGGGGACCCCAAGTTCTTC
CDR3 protein: CASSLVAGDPKFF
V gene: TRBV7-3
J gene: TRBJ2-1
CDR3 length: 13
clone size: NA
D gene: TRBD2